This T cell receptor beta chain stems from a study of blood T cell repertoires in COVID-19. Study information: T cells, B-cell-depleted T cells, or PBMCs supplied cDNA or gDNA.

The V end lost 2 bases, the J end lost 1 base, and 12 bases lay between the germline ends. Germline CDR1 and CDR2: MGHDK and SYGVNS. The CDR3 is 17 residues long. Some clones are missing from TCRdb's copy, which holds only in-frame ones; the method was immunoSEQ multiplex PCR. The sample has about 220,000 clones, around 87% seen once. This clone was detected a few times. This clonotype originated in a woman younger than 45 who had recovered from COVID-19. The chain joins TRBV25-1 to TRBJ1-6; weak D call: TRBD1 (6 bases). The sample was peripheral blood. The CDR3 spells CASSEGTTESYNSPLHF. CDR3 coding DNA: TGTGCCAGCAGTGAAGGGACAACCGAGTCCTATAATTCACCCCTCCACTTT.